This T cell receptor (beta chain) comes out of a study of T cells expressing NK-cell markers. Whole-study context: Just one sequenced donor of eight was HCMV-seronegative, while seven were seropositive. Study conclusions and caveats: These clonotypes additionally ranked first within the CD3+CD56-NKG2C+ fraction of several donors. Nothing established the HCMV specificity of expanded NKG2C+ T cell clones.

The authors generated TCR beta cDNA through 5'RACE template switching with UMIs. TCRdb re-called the 5' RACE reads and shows each CDR3 protein once, DNA omitted. The sample holds approximately 420,000 distinct CDR3 sequences. Points on this clonotype: Its antigen is not identified.

The CDR3 covers 14 residues. CDR1 and CDR2 (germline): MNHEY, SMNVEV (reference sequence). The receptor comes from a woman aged 45 to 65 in good health. The sequenced material came from blood T cells: a sorted CD56 or NKG2C T cell subset, CD4+ or CD8+ T cells, or bulk PBMC T cells (not recorded which). The V gene is TRBV27, the J gene TRBJ2-1. The CDR3 loop is CASLKDLNQDEQFF.